A single sample gave rise to the 13 T cell receptor beta chains below, sequenced in a study of shared clonotypes between healthy human individuals. Libraries were prepared by immunoSEQ multiplex PCR; TCRdb keeps only in-frame clonotypes and omits some of them. The sample carries around 1.5 million clones, 98% recorded once. The specimen sequenced was naive CD4+ T cells sorted from blood. Subset indicated: CD45RA+ positively selected. All receptors come from a man in his thirties or forties in good health.

This clone was seen only once. Other DNA sequences in this sample translate to the same CDR3. The chain couples TRBV19 to TRBJ2-2; unclear D gene. The CDR3 is 13 amino acids. With 1 base removed from V and 4 bases from J, the gap between germline ends came to 4 bases. The germline CDR1 and CDR2 sequences are LNHDA and SQIVND (reference sequence). The CDR3 loop reads CASSIGGTGELFF. CDR3 DNA sequence: TGTGCCAGTAGTATAGGTGGCACCGGGGAGCTGTTTTTT.

V gene TRBV4-3 combines with J gene TRBJ1-4; D is possibly TRBD1 (5 bases). Between the trimmed V and J ends, which lost 5 bases and 6 bases, there was a span of 10 bases. Germline V lookup: CDR1 LGHNA, CDR2 YSLEER. The CDR3 is 13 residues long. This CDR3 reads CASSGTHDEKLFF. DNA for the CDR3: TGCGCCAGCAGCGGGACCCATGATGAAAAACTGTTTTTT.

This sequence joins TRBV5-1 and TRBJ1-2, with no clear D. CDR3 length: 13 residues. In germline, CDR1 is SGHRS, CDR2 YFSETQ. V dropped 2 bases and J dropped 4 bases, with 9 bases sitting between them. CDR3 nucleotides: TGCGCCAGCAGCTTCGAAGGGAGCTATGGCTACACCTTC. This encodes CASSFEGSYGYTF. The full variable domain, with the rest looked up from reference TRBV5-1 and TRBJ1-2, is KAGVTQTPRYLIKTRGQQVTLSCSPISGHRSVSWYQQTPGQGLQFLFEYFSETQRNKGNFPGRFSGRQFSNSRSEMNVSTLELGDSALYLCASSFEGSYGYTFGSGTRLTVV.

The V call is TRBV18, the J call TRBJ2-3; TRBD1 matches at 11 bases. CDR3 length: 17 residues. V trimming: 3 bases; J trimming: 3 bases; junction bases outside the gene matches: 8. The germline V gene encodes CDR1 KGHSH and CDR2 LQKENI. The CDR3 reads CASSPYPGTGGTDTQYF. CDR3 nucleotides: TGTGCCAGCTCACCCTACCCCGGGACAGGGGGAACAGATACGCAGTATTTT.

The chain uses TRBV27 and TRBJ2-1, with 8 bases fitting TRBD2. Germline V CDR1 and CDR2: MNHEY, SMNVEV (reference sequence). Trimming took 0 bases from V and 12 from J; bases not matched to a gene: 7. The CDR3 length is 14 residues. The DNA of the CDR3 is TGTGCCAGCAGTTTATCTGCGGGGGGTGGTCGGCAGTTCTTC. Its translation: CASSLSAGGGRQFF.

The rearrangement links TRBV18 to TRBJ1-5, with 8 bases that match TRBD1. The J segment lost 0 bases and the V segment lost 5 bases, leaving 12 bases of the junction unmatched. The germline V gene has CDR1 KGHSH and CDR2 LQKENI. The CDR3 consists of 18 residues. CDR3 bases: TGTGCCAGCTCAACCGGACAGGGCTGGGGTTATAGCAATCAGCCCCAGCATTTT. Its translation is CASSTGQGWGYSNQPQHF.

V and J are TRBV19 and TRBJ1-4; D is ambiguous. Deletions cut 5 bases from V and 11 bases from J, with 12 bases between. CDR3 length: 12 amino acids. Germline V gene sequence: CDR1 LNHDA, CDR2 SQIVND (reference sequence). In DNA, the CDR3 is TGTGCCAGTAGTGCAGAGCGAGCGAAACTGTTTTTT. Its protein is CASSAERAKLFF.

The chain joins TRBV9 to TRBJ2-1; 8 bases agree with TRBD2. V shed 0 bases, J shed 8 bases, and the junction held 25 bases outside the gene matches. Germline V CDR1 and CDR2: SGDLS, YYNGEE. This CDR3 is 21 amino acids long. DNA of the CDR3: TGTGCCAGCAGCGTAGCCCCTTTAAGCGGGGGTAGGAGAGGACTACAATATGAGCAGTTCTTC. Residues: CASSVAPLSGGRRGLQYEQFF.

The rearrangement uses TRBV2 and TRBJ2-7, with D tentatively TRBD1 (6 bases). This CDR3 has 13 residues. Germline CDR1 is SNHLY and CDR2 is FYNNEI. V was shortened by 6 bases and J by 5 bases, with 14 bases between the two germline ends. The CDR3 is CASRGRGPHEQYF. The CDR3 DNA follows: TGTGCCAGCAGGGGCAGGGGTCCCCACGAGCAGTACTTC.

The V and J genes are TRBV5-4 and TRBJ2-1; weak D call: TRBD2 (6 bases). CDR1 SGHNT and CDR2 YYREEE come from the germline V gene (reference sequence). This CDR3 comprises 15 residues. The V end was cut by 4 bases, the J end by 8 bases, with 19 bases between. CDR3 sequence: CASSRYWTGVDEQFF. CDR3 DNA: TGTGCCAGCAGCCGCTACTGGACGGGGGTGGATGAGCAGTTCTTC.

The CDR3 DNA follows: TGTGCCAGCTCACCGGCTGTCAGGGCAGGGTCCTACAATGAGCAGTTCTTC. Amino acid sequence: CASSPAVRAGSYNEQFF. The chain couples TRBV18 to TRBJ2-1; TRBD1 might be the D (5 bases). V dropped 3 bases and J dropped 1 base, with 16 bases sitting between them. The CDR3 is made up of 17 amino acids. The germline gives CDR1 KGHSH, CDR2 LQKENI.

This chain links TRBV27 with TRBJ2-1; a possible D gene is TRBD2 (6 bases). Germline lookup yields CDR1 MNHEY and CDR2 SMNVEV (reference sequence). Trimming pared 2 bases from V and 0 bases from J, leaving 8 bases between. CDR3 length: 15 amino acids. The CDR3 protein is CASSLTGVSYNEQFF. The CDR3 DNA reads TGTGCCAGCAGTTTAACGGGAGTCTCCTACAATGAGCAGTTCTTC.

The V gene is TRBV14, the J gene TRBJ2-5; TRBD2 agrees at 7 bases. V lost 3 bases to trimming and J lost 5 bases; unmatched junction nucleotides: 9. Germline V lookup: CDR1 SGHDN, CDR2 FVKESK. The CDR3 has 15 residues. CDR3 DNA: TGTGCCAGCAGCCATGAGGGAGGGCTTCGGGAGACCCAGTACTTC. This gives the protein CASSHEGGLRETQYF.